The sequence of this T cell receptor (beta chain) was determined in a study of regulatory T cells in long-lasting Graves disease. Turning to the study itself: Graves' patients, newly diagnosed, had taken antithyroid drugs under 3 months.

Study-wide results and caveats: Limited sample numbers may have lowered accuracy. TRBV28 was favored in persistent disease, as were TRBJ1-2 and TRBJ2-5. Clonotypes that were public and shared totalled a few thousand in persistent patients versus over 800 in new patients.

The TCR beta library used iRepertoire HTBI primers with Arm-PCR amplification of CDR3. MiXCR, run by TCRdb on the multiplex PCR reads, gives a single entry per CDR3 protein. The sample has about 200,000 distinct CDR3 sequences, about 16% seen once. Stated time point: newly diagnosed GD, antithyroid drugs for less than 3 months. RNA from PBMCs was the source of the TCR library. CDR1 and CDR2 (germline): LGHDT, YNNKEL (reference sequence). V shed 4 bases and J 5 bases; nucleotides not matched to a gene: 5. This CDR3 contains 15 residues. This clonotype showed up many times. As yet, its antigen is unknown.

The source of this sequence is a female donor with Graves disease. The material sequenced was peripheral blood mononuclear cells (PBMCs), taken at new diagnosis, from a patient treated with antithyroid drugs. The J gene is TRBJ2-1, the V gene TRBV3-1, with TRBD2 identical over 10 bases. The CDR3 protein is CASSPGLAFHNEQFF. In nucleotides, the CDR3 is TGTGCCAGCAGCCCGGGACTAGCGTTCCACAATGAGCAGTTCTTC.